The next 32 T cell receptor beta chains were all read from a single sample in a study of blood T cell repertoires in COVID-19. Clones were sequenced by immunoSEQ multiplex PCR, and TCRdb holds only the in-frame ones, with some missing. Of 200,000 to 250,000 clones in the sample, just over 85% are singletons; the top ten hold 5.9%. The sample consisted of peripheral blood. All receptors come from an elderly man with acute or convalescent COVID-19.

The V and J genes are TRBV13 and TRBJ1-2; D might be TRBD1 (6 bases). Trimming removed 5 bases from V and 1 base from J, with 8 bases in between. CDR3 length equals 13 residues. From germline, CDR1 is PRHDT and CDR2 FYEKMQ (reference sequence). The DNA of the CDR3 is TGTGCCAGCAGCCTACAGGGTAACTATGGCTACACCTTC. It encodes CASSLQGNYGYTF.

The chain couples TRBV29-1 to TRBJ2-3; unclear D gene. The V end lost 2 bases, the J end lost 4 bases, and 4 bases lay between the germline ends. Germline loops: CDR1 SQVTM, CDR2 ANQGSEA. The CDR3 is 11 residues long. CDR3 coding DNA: TGCAGCGTTGAATCTGCAGATACGCAGTATTTT. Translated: CSVESADTQYF.

CDR3 region: CASSHYYPGDEAFF. In DNA form, the CDR3 reads TGTGCCAGCAGCCACTATTACCCAGGGGACGAAGCTTTCTTT. The V and J genes are TRBV2 and TRBJ1-1; maybe TRBD1 (6 bases). Trimming cost V 6 bases and J 8 bases, with 19 bases left between them. Germline CDR1 SNHLY, CDR2 FYNNEI. This CDR3 has 14 residues.

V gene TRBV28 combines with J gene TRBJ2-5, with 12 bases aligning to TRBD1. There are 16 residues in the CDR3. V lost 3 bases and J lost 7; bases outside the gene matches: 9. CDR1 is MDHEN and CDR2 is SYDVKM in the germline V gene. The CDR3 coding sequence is TGTGCCAGCAGTTTGTCCGGGACAGGGGGCTGGGGGACCCAGTACTTC. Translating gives CASSLSGTGGWGTQYF.

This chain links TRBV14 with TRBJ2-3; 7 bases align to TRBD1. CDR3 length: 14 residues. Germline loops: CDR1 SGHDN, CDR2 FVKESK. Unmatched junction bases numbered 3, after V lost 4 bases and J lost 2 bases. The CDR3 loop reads CASSRDRVTDTQYF. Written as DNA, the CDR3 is TGTGCCAGCAGCCGCGACAGGGTCACAGATACGCAGTATTTT. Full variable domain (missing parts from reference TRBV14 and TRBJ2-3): EAGVTQFPSHSVIEKGQTVTLRCDPISGHDNLYWYRRVMGKEIKFLLHFVKESKQDESGMPNNRFLAERTGGTYSTLKVQPAELEDSGVYFCASSRDRVTDTQYFGPGTRLTVL.

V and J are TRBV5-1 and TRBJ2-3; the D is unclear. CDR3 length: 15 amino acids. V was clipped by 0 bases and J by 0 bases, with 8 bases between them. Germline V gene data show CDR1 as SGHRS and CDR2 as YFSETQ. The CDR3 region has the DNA TGCGCCAGCAGCTTGGGTGGAGCTAGCACAGATACGCAGTATTTT. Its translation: CASSLGGASTDTQYF.

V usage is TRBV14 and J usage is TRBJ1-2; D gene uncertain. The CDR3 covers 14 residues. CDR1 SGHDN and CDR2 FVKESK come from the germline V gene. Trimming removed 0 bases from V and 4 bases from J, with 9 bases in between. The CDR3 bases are TGTGCCAGCAGCCAAGATGGCAGAACCTATGGCTACACCTTC. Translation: CASSQDGRTYGYTF.

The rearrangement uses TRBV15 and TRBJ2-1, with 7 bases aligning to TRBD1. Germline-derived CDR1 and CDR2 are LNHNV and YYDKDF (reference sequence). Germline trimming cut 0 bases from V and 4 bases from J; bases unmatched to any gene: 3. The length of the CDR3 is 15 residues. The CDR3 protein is CATSRDVRGYNEQFF. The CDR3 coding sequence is TGTGCCACCAGCAGAGATGTCAGGGGGTACAATGAGCAGTTCTTC.

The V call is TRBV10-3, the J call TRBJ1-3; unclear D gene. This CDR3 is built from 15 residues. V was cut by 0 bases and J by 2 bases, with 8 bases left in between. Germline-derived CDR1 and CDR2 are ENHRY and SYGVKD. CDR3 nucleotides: TGTGCCATCAGTGAGTCGGTACAGCCTGGAAACACCATATATTTT. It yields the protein CAISESVQPGNTIYF.

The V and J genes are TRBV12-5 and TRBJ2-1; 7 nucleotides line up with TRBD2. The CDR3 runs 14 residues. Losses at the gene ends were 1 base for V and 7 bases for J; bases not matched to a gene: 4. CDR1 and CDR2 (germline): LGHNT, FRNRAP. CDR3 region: CASGLGTSSNEQFF. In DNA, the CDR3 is TGTGCTAGTGGTTTGGGGACTAGTAGTAATGAGCAGTTCTTC.

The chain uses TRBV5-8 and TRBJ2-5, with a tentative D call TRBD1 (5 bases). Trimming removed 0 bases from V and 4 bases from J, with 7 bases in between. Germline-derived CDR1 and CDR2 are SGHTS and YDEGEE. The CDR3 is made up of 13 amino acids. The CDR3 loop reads CASSLAQGETQYF. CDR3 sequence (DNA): TGTGCCAGCAGCTTGGCCCAGGGAGAGACCCAGTACTTC.

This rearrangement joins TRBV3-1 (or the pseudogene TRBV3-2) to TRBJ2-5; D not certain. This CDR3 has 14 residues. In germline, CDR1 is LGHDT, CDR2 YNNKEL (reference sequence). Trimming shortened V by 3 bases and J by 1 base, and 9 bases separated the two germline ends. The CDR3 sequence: CASSHYGAQETQYF. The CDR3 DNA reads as TGTGCCAGCAGCCATTATGGAGCCCAAGAGACCCAGTACTTC.

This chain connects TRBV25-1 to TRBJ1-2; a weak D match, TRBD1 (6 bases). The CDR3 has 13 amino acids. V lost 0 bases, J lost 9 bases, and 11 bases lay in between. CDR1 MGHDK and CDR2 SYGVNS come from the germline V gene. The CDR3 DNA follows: TGTGCCAGCAGTGAATACGGACAGACTCGCTACACCTTC. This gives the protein CASSEYGQTRYTF.

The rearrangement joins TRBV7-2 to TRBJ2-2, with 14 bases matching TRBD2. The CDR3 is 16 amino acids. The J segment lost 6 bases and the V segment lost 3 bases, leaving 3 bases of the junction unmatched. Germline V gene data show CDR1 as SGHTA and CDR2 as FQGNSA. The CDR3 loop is CASSFQTSGRAGELFF. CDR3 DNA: TGTGCCAGCAGCTTTCAGACTAGCGGGAGGGCCGGGGAGCTGTTTTTT.

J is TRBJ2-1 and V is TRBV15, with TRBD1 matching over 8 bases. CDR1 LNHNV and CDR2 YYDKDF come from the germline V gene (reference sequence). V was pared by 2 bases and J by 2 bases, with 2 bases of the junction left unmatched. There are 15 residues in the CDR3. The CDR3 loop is CATSRRQGTYNEQFF. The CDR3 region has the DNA TGTGCCACCAGCAGACGACAGGGGACCTACAATGAGCAGTTCTTC.

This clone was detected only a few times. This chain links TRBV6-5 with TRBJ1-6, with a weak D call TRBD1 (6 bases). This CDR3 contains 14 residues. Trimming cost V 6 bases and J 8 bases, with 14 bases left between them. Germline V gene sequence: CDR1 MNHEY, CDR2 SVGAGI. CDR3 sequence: CASRLGGPDSPLHF. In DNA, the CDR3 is TGTGCCAGCAGACTCGGGGGGCCTGATTCACCCCTCCACTTT.

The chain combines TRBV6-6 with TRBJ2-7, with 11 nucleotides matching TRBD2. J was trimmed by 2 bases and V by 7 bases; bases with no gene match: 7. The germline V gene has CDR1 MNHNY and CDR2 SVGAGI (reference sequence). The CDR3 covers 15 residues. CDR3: CASTTTSGSTYEQYF. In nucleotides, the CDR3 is TGTGCCAGCACCACCACTAGCGGGAGTACCTACGAGCAGTACTTC.

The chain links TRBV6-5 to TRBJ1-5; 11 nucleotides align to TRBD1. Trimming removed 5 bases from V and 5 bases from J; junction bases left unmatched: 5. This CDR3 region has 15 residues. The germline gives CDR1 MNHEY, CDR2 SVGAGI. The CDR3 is CASSKDRGLYQPQHF. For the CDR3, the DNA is TGTGCCAGCAGTAAGGACAGGGGGCTGTATCAGCCCCAGCATTTT.

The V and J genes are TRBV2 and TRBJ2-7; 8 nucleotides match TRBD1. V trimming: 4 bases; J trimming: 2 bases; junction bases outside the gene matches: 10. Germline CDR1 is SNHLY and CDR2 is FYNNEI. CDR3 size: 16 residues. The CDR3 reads CASSGLPGQGTYEQYF. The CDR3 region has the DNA TGTGCCAGCAGTGGGTTACCAGGACAGGGAACCTACGAGCAGTACTTC. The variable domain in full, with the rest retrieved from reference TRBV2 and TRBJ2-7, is EPEVTQTPSHQVTQMGQEVILRCVPISNHLYFYWYRQILGQKVEFLVSFYNNEISEKSEIFDDQFSVERPDGSNFTLKIRSTKLEDSAMYFCASSGLPGQGTYEQYFGPGTRLTVT.

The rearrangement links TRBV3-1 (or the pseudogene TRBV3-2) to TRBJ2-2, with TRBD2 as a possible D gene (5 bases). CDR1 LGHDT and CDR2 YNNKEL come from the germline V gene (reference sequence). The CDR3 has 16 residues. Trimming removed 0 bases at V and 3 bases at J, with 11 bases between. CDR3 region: CASSQDVVGDTGELFF. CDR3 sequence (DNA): TGTGCCAGCAGCCAAGATGTAGTGGGAGACACCGGGGAGCTGTTTTTT.

This CDR3 reads CASSLLGQGIVEAFF. CDR3 coding DNA: TGCGCCAGCAGCTTGCTAGGACAGGGGATAGTTGAAGCTTTCTTT. V is TRBV5-1 and J is TRBJ1-1; 9 bases fit TRBD1. The CDR3 covers 15 residues. V lost 1 base to trimming and J lost 7 bases; unmatched junction nucleotides: 8. Germline V gives CDR1 SGHRS, CDR2 YFSETQ.

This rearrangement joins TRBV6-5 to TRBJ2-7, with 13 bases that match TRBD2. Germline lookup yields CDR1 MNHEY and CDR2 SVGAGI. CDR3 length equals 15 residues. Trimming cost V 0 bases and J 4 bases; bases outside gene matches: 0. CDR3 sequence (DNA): TGTGCCAGCAGTTACTCGACTAGCGGGAGGTACGAGCAGTACTTC. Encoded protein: CASSYSTSGRYEQYF.

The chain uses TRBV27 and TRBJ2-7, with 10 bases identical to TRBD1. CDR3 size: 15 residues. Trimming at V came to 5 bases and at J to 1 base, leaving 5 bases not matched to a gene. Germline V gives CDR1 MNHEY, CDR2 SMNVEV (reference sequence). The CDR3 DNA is TGTGCCAGCAGTAGACCGGGACAGGGGTCCTACGAGCAGTACTTC. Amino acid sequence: CASSRPGQGSYEQYF.

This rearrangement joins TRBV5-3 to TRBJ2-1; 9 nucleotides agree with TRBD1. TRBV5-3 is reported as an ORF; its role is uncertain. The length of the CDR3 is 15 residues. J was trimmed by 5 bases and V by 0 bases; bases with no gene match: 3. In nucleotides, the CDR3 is TGTGCCAGAAGCTTGGCGGGACAGGGAAACAATGAGCAGTTCTTC. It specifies CARSLAGQGNNEQFF.

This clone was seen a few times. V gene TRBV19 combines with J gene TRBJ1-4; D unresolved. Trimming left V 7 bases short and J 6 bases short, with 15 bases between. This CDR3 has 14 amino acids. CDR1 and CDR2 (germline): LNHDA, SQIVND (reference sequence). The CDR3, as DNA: TGTGCCAGTACCCTAGCGGGGTTGGATGAAAAACTGTTTTTT. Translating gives CASTLAGLDEKLFF.

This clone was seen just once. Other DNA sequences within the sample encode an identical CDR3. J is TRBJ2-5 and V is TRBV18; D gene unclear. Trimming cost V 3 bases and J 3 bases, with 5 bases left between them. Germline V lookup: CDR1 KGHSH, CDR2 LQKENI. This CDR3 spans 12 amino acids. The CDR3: CASSPSKETQYF. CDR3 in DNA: TGTGCCAGCTCACCTAGCAAAGAGACCCAGTACTTC.

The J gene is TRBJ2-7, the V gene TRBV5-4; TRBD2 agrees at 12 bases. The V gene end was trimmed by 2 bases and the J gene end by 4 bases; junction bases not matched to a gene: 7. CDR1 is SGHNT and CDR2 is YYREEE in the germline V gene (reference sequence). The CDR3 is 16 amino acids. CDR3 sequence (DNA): TGTGCCAGCAGCTTCGAACCCGGACTAGCGGGATACGAGCAGTACTTC. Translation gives CASSFEPGLAGYEQYF.

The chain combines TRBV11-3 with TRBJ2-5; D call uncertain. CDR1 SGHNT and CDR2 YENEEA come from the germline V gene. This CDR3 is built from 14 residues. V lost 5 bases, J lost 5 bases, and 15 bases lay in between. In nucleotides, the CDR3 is TGTGCCAGCAGCCCTAGGCGCTCTGCTGAGACCCAGTACTTC. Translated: CASSPRRSAETQYF.

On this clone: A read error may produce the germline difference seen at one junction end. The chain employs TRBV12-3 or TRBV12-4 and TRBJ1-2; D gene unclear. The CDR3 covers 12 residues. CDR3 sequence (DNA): TGTGCCAGCAGTTTCTGGTTTGGCGGATCAGCCTTC. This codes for CASSFWFGGSAF.

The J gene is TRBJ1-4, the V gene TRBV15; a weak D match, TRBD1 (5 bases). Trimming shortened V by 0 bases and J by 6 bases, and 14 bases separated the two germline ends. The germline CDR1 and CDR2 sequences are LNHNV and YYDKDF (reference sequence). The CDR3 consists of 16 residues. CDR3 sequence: CATSRESSGVYEKLFF. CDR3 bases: TGTGCCACCAGCAGAGAAAGTTCGGGGGTTTATGAAAAACTGTTTTTT.

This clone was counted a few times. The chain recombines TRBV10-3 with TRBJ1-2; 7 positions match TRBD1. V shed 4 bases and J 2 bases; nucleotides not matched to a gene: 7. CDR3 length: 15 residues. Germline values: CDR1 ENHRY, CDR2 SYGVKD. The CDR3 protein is CAISGQQGINYGYTF. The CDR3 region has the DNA TGTGCCATCAGTGGGCAACAGGGGATCAACTATGGCTACACCTTC.

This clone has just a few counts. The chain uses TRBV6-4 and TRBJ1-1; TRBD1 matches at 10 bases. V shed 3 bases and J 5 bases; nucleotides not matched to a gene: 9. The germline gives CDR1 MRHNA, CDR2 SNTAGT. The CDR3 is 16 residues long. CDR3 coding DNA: TGTGCCAGCAGTGAAGAGGGGGGACAGGGGTGGACTGAAGCTTTCTTT. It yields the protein CASSEEGGQGWTEAFF.